The clone carrying this TCR beta chain was detected only a few times. The target antigen is unknown. Measured with immunoSEQ multiplex PCR; TCRdb has only the in-frame clones, and not every one. The sample shows over 100,000 clones, about 53% of them seen only once. With V trimmed by 2 bases and J by 5 bases, 5 bases remained unmatched. Germline loops: CDR1 SGHRS, CDR2 YFSETQ. There are 14 residues in the CDR3. This entry belongs to a study of cytotoxic CD8 clonotypes in ibrutinib-treated CLL. Study conclusions and caveats: Sustained-remission and progressing patients' sampling times differed.

From cryopreserved PBMCs came roughly 2 micrograms of genomic DNA used for TCR beta libraries. The TCR was taken from a human donor with chronic lymphocytic leukemia. The material was PBMCs, obtained after 24 months of ibrutinib treatment. The J gene is TRBJ1-1, the V gene TRBV5-1; 8 bases are shared with TRBD1. The CDR3: CASSLQGGKTEAFF. The CDR3 nucleotides are TGCGCCAGCAGCTTACAGGGGGGCAAAACTGAAGCTTTCTTT.